This TCR beta chain was captured in a study of T cells after yellow fever vaccination. Researchers made TCR cDNA using 5'RACE template switching, and this step added a universal primer site and UMIs. TCRdb re-analysed the 5' RACE reads in MiXCR, keeping a single row per CDR3 protein. The repertoire holds 450,000 to 600,000 distinct CDR3 sequences, with about 13% as singletons. The CDR3 sequence is 12 residues long. The germline V gene has CDR1 GTSNPN and CDR2 SVGIG (reference sequence). Trimming removed 3 bases from V and 2 bases from J, with 7 bases in between. The receptor was derived from a man aged 30 to 45 who received the YFV17D yellow fever vaccine. The chain combines TRBV30 with TRBJ1-2; no clear D gene. This sample comprised PBMCs, obtained on the day of the yellow fever booster vaccination. DNA of the CDR3: TGTGCCTGGAGCCAGACAAACTATGGCTACACCTTC. It translates to CAWSQTNYGYTF.